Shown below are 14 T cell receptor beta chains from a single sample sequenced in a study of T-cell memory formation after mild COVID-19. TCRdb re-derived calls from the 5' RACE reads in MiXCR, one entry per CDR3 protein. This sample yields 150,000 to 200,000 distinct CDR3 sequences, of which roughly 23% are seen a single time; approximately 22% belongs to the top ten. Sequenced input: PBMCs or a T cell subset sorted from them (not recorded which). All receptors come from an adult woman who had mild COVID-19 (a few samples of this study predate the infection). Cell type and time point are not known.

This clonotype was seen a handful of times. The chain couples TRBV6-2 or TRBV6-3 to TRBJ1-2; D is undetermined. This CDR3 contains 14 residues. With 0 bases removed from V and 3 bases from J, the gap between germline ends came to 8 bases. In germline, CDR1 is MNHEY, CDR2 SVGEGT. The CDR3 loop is CASSYSKTDYGYTF. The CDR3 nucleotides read TGTGCCAGCAGTTACTCTAAAACGGACTATGGCTACACCTTC.

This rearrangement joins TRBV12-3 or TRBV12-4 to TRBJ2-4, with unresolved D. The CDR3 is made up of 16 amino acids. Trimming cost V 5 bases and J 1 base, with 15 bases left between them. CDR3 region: CASSPSRYGAKNIQYF. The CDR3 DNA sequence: TGTGCCAGCAGTCCCTCCAGGTATGGGGCCAAAAACATTCAGTACTTC.

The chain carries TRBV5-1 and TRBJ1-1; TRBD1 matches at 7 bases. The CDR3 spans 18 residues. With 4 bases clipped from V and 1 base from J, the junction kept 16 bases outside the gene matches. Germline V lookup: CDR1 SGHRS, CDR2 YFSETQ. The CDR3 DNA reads TGCGCCAGCAGCCTCAACAGGGGCCCCACCCTAACGAACACTGAAGCTTTCTTT. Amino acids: CASSLNRGPTLTNTEAFF.

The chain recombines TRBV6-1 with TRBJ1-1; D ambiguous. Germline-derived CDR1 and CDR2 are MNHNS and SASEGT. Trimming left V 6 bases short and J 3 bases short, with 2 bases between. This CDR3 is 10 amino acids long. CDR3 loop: CASRHTEAFF. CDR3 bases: TGTGCCAGCAGACACACTGAAGCTTTCTTT.

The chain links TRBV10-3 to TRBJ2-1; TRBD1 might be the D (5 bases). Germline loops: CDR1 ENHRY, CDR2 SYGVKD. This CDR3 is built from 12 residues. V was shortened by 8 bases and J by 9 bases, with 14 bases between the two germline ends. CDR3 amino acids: CAIGANQAEQFF. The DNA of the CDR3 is TGTGCCATCGGGGCTAACCAGGCTGAGCAGTTCTTC.

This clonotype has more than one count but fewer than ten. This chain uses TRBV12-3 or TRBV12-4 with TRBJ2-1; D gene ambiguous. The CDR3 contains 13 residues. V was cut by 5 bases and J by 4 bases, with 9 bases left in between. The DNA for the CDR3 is TGTGCCAGCAGTAGCCCCGAGTACAATGAGCAGTTCTTC. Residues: CASSSPEYNEQFF.

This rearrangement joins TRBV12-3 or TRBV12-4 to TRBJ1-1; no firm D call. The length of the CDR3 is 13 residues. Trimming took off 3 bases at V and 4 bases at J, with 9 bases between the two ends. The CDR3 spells CASSLLPATEAFF. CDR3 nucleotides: TGTGCCAGCAGTTTGTTACCGGCCACTGAAGCTTTCTTT.

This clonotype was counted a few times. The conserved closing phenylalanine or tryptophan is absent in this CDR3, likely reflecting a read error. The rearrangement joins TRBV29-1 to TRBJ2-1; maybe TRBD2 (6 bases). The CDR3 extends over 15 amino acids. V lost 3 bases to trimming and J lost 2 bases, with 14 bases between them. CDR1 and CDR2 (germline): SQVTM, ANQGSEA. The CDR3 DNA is TGCAGCGTTGACGCGGGGAAGGGAGCCTACAATGAGCAGTTCGTC. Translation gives CSVDAGKGAYNEQFV.

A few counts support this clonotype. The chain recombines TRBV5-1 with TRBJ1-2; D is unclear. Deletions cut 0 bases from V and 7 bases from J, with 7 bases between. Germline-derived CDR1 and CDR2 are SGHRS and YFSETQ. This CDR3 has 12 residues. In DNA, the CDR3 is TGCGCCAGCAGCTTGGATGGGGTTGGCTACACCTTC. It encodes CASSLDGVGYTF. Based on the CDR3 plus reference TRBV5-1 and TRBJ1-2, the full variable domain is KAGVTQTPRYLIKTRGQQVTLSCSPISGHRSVSWYQQTPGQGLQFLFEYFSETQRNKGNFPGRFSGRQFSNSRSEMNVSTLELGDSALYLCASSLDGVGYTFGSGTRLTVV.

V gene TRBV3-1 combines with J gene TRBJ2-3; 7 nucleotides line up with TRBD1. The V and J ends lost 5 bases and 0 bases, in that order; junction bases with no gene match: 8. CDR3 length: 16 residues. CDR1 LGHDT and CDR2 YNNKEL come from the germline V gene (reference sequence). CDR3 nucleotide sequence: TGTGCCAGCAGCAAACCTTCGACAGGGAGCACAGATACGCAGTATTTT. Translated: CASSKPSTGSTDTQYF.

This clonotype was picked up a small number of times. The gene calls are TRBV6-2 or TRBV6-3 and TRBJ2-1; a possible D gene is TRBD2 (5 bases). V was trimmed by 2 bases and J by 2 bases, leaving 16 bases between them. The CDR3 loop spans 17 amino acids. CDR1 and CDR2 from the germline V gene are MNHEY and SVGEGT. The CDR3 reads CASSYPIRVGTYNEQFF. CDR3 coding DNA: TGTGCCAGCAGTTACCCCATTAGGGTCGGGACCTACAATGAGCAGTTCTTC.

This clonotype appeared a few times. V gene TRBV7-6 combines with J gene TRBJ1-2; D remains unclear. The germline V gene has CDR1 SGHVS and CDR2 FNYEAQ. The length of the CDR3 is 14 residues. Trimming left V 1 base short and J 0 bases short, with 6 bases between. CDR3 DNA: TGTGCCAGCAGCTTAGGATCGGCTAACTATGGCTACACCTTC. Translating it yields CASSLGSANYGYTF.

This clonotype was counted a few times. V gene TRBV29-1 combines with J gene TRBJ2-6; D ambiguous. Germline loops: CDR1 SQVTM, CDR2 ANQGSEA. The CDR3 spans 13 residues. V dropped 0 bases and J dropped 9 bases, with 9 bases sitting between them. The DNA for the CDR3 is TGCAGCGTTGAAGATAGGCAGTACAACGTCCTGACTTTC. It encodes CSVEDRQYNVLTF. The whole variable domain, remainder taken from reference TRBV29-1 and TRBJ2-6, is SAVISQKPSRDICQRGTSLTIQCQVDSQVTMMFWYRQQPGQSLTLIATANQGSEATYESGFVIDKFPISRPNLTFSTLTVSNMSPEDSSIYLCSVEDRQYNVLTFGAGSRLTVL.

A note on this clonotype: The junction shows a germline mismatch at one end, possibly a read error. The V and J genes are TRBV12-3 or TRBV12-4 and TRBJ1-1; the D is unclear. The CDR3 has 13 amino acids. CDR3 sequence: CASSLAANTGAFF. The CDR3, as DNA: TGTGCCAGCAGTTTAGCGGCGAACACTGGAGCTTTCTTT.